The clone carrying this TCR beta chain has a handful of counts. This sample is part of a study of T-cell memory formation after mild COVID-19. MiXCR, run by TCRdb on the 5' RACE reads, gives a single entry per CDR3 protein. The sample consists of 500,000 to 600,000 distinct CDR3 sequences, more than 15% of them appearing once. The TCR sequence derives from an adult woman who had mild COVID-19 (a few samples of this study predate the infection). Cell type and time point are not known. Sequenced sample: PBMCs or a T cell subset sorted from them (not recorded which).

CDR3 coding DNA: TGCGCCAGCAGCCAAGACCCGACAGTAAACTATGGCTACACCTTC. This gives the protein CASSQDPTVNYGYTF. The chain joins TRBV4-3 to TRBJ1-2; possibly TRBD1 for D (5 bases). The V gene lost 0 bases and the J gene lost 2 bases, with 10 bases spanning the gap. The length of the CDR3 is 15 residues. CDR1 and CDR2 from the germline V gene are LGHNA and YSLEER.